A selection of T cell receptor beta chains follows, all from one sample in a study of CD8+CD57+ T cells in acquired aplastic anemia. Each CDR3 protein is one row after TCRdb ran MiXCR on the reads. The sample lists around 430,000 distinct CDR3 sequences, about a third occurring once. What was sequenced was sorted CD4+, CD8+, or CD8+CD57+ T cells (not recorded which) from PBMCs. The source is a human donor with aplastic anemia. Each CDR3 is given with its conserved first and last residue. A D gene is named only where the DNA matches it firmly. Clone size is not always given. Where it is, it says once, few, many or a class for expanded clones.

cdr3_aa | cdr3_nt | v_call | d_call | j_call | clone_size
CSAGFETSGLRRVTQYF | TGCAGTGCCGGCTTTGAGACTAGCGGCCTCCGGAGGGTTACGCAGTATTTT | TRBV20-1 | TRBD2 | TRBJ2-3 | few
CASSSTTGQINYGYTF | TGTGCCAGCTCATCAACCACGGGACAGATTAACTATGGCTACACCTTC | TRBV15 | TRBD1 | TRBJ1-2 | few
CASSGTLSNQPQHF | TGTGCCAGCAGCGGGACCCTAAGCAATCAGCCCCAGCATTTT | TRBV2 | . | TRBJ1-5 | many
CASSVDRGRDIQYF | TGTGCCAGCAGCGTAGATAGGGGGAGGGACATTCAGTACTTC | TRBV9 | . | TRBJ2-4 | few
CSAARDKVTQPQHF | TGCAGTGCTGCCCGAGACAAGGTGACACAGCCCCAGCATTTT | TRBV20-1 | . | TRBJ1-5 | few
CASSYATGAGVGNQPQHF | TGTGCCAGCAGTTACGCCACAGGGGCGGGGGTAGGCAATCAGCCCCAGCATTTT | TRBV6-2/TRBV6-3 | TRBD1 | TRBJ1-5 | few
CASAGQTYEQYF | TGTGCCTCTGCGGGACAAACCTACGAGCAGTACTTC | TRBV30 | . | TRBJ2-7 | .
CSAPTGGGRTEAFF | TGCAGTGCCCCGACCGGGGGCGGTCGGACTGAAGCTTTCTTT | TRBV20-1 | . | TRBJ1-1 | .
CASRPGTDSCEQYF | TGTGCCAGCAGACCCGGGACAGACTCCTGCGAGCAGTACTTC | TRBV6-2/TRBV6-3 | TRBD1 | TRBJ2-7 | once
CASSEGGRGRNF | TGTGCCAGCAGTGAAGGGGGACGCGGTCGTAACTTC | TRBV2 | . | TRBJ2-5 | .
CAWTDRGVDQPQHF | TGTGCCTGGACGGACAGGGGGGTCGATCAGCCCCAGCATTTT | TRBV30 | TRBD1 | TRBJ1-5 | .
CSARFLSYEQYF | TGCAGTGCTAGATTCTTAAGCTACGAGCAGTACTTC | TRBV20-1 | . | TRBJ2-7 | few
CASSFPGQSYEQYF | TGTGCCAGCAGTTTTCCGGGCCAATCCTACGAGCAGTACTTC | TRBV2 | . | TRBJ2-7 | .
CASSLELGEQYF | TGCGCCAGCAGCTTGGAGTTGGGGGAGCAGTACTTC | TRBV5-1 | . | TRBJ2-7 | many
CAISEGGGDSPLHF | TGTGCCATCAGTGAGGGCGGGGGCGATTCACCCCTCCACTTT | TRBV10-3 | . | TRBJ1-6 | .
CASRDRAFTEAFF | TGTGCCAGCAGAGACAGGGCTTTCACTGAAGCTTTCTTT | TRBV6-1 | TRBD1 | TRBJ1-1 | few
CSAREGTAQETQYF | TGCAGTGCTAGAGAGGGGACAGCACAAGAGACCCAGTACTTC | TRBV20-1 | TRBD1 | TRBJ2-5 | .
CASREPGGQGDYGYTF | TGTGCCAGCAGGGAGCCCGGTGGACAGGGCGACTATGGCTACACCTTC | TRBV2 | TRBD1 | TRBJ1-2 | many
CASSQGDRANQPQHF | TGTGCCAGCAGCCAAGGGGACAGGGCCAATCAGCCCCAGCATTTT | TRBV2 | TRBD1 | TRBJ1-5 | .
CASSFGGGAHNEQFF | TGTGCCAGCAGTTTCGGCGGGGGGGCTCACAATGAGCAGTTCTTC | TRBV12-3/TRBV12-4 | TRBD2 | TRBJ2-1 | few
CASSSEGGQETQYF | TGTGCCAGCAGTTCTGAGGGGGGACAAGAGACCCAGTACTTC | TRBV2 | . | TRBJ2-5 | .
CASLGGRHNSPLHF | TGTGCCAGCCTAGGGGGCAGGCATAATTCACCCCTCCACTTT | TRBV25-1 | TRBD1 | TRBJ1-6 | .
CASSEWTPYSNQPQHF | TGCGCCAGCAGTGAGTGGACACCTTATAGCAATCAGCCCCAGCATTTT | TRBV10-1 | . | TRBJ1-5 | many
CASSLWGSEKLFF | TGTGCCAGCAGTTTATGGGGCAGTGAAAAACTGTTTTTT | TRBV24-1 | . | TRBJ1-4 | few
CSVGANEQFF | TGCAGCGTTGGAGCCAATGAGCAGTTCTTC | TRBV29-1 | . | TRBJ2-1 | many
CASTGTGYHEQYF | TGTGCCAGCACGGGGACAGGGTACCACGAGCAGTACTTC | TRBV25-1 | TRBD1 | TRBJ2-7 | .
CASSSGTDTSNYGYTF | TGTGCCAGCTCTTCGGGAACAGACACTTCTAACTATGGCTACACCTTC | TRBV19 | . | TRBJ1-2 | .
CASTPGAGTNTGELFF | TGTGCCAGCACCCCTGGAGCGGGGACGAACACCGGGGAGCTGTTTTTT | TRBV7-2 | TRBD2 | TRBJ2-2 | few
CATRRPGQGRTEAFF | TGTGCCACGAGAAGACCGGGACAGGGGCGGACTGAAGCTTTCTTT | TRBV2 | TRBD1 | TRBJ1-1 | many
CSAGSVNGVPTDTQYF | TGCAGTGCCGGAAGCGTAAATGGCGTACCCACAGATACGCAGTATTTT | TRBV20-1 | . | TRBJ2-3 | .
CAIRTDLNQPQHF | TGTGCCATCAGGACAGATCTCAATCAGCCCCAGCATTTT | TRBV10-3 | . | TRBJ1-5 | many
CSAREALGLQPQHF | TGCAGTGCTAGAGAGGCGCTGGGTCTTCAGCCCCAGCATTTT | TRBV20-1 | . | TRBJ1-5 | many
CASSARASSTYGYTF | TGTGCCAGCAGTGCTAGAGCTTCTAGTACGTATGGCTACACCTTC | TRBV2 | . | TRBJ1-2 | .
CAPDRRDQPQHF | TGTGCCCCGGACAGGAGGGATCAGCCCCAGCATTTT | TRBV24-1 | TRBD1 | TRBJ1-5 | once
CASSLAGQYTEAFF | TGTGCCAGCAGTTTAGCGGGACAGTACACTGAAGCTTTCTTT | TRBV12-3/TRBV12-4 | TRBD1 | TRBJ1-1 | .
CASSFRQVGSYNEQFF | TGCGCCAGCAGCTTCCGACAGGTCGGGTCCTACAATGAGCAGTTCTTC | TRBV5-1 | . | TRBJ2-1 | .
CASSLGRGTYEQYF | TGTGCCAGCAGCTTAGGCCGGGGGACCTACGAGCAGTACTTC | TRBV7-9 | . | TRBJ2-7 | many
CRGGNTEAFF | TGCAGGGGGGGGAACACTGAAGCTTTCTTT | TRBV29-1 | . | TRBJ1-1 | many
CATSRDPRQTDTQYF | TGTGCCACCAGCAGAGACCCGCGACAGACAGATACGCAGTATTTT | TRBV15 | . | TRBJ2-3 | once
CSGSRARGNFQETQYF | TGCAGTGGTAGTCGGGCGCGGGGGAACTTCCAAGAGACCCAGTACTTC | TRBV20-1 | TRBD2 | TRBJ2-5 | few
CAIRPGGNTGELFF | TGTGCCATCAGGCCAGGGGGCAACACCGGGGAGCTGTTTTTT | TRBV10-3 | TRBD1 | TRBJ2-2 | .
CASSFMLLRQGAWDTGELFF | TGTGCCAGCAGTTTCATGTTACTCCGACAGGGGGCATGGGACACCGGGGAGCTGTTTTTT | TRBV27 | TRBD1 | TRBJ2-2 | .
CAVPGQTVNSPLHF | TGCGCCGTCCCGGGACAGACAGTTAATTCACCCCTCCACTTT | TRBV10-2 | TRBD1 | TRBJ1-6 | many
CASRLQGTDFYEQYF | TGTGCCAGTAGATTACAGGGGACCGACTTCTACGAGCAGTACTTC | TRBV19 | TRBD1 | TRBJ2-7 | once
CASALGVSGNTIYF | TGTGCCAGCGCCCTGGGGGTCTCTGGAAACACCATATATTTT | TRBV6-1 | . | TRBJ1-3 | .
CASSVEGASLPMNTEAFF | TGTGCCAGCAGCGTCGAAGGGGCTTCCCTACCTATGAACACTGAAGCTTTCTTT | TRBV9 | . | TRBJ1-1 | few
CSARDRRRGYMNTEAFF | TGCAGTGCTAGAGATCGACGGAGGGGGTACATGAACACTGAAGCTTTCTTT | TRBV20-1 | . | TRBJ1-1 | .
CASSQDVAGGNQPQHF | TGCGCCAGCAGCCAAGATGTGGCAGGGGGCAATCAGCCCCAGCATTTT | TRBV4-3 | . | TRBJ1-5 | .
CASSQDRASRGEQYF | TGTGCCAGCAGCCAAGATAGGGCTAGCAGAGGCGAGCAGTACTTC | TRBV4-2 | . | TRBJ2-7 | few
CSARDPVTTDTQYF | TGCAGTGCTAGAGACCCAGTAACCACAGATACGCAGTATTTT | TRBV20-1 | . | TRBJ2-3 | .
CATSARPPAENIQYF | TGTGCCACCAGTGCTAGACCCCCGGCCGAGAACATTCAGTACTTC | TRBV24-1 | . | TRBJ2-4 | .
CASTAGELWDSPLHF | TGTGCCAGCACAGCAGGGGAACTCTGGGATTCACCCCTCCACTTT | TRBV2 | . | TRBJ1-6 | many
CASSEARTDGYTF | TGTGCCAGCAGTGAAGCCCGGACGGATGGCTACACCTTC | TRBV3-1 | . | TRBJ1-2 | .
CASSQESAGHGYTF | TGTGCCAGCAGCCAAGAATCTGCAGGGCATGGCTACACCTTC | TRBV5-5 | . | TRBJ1-2 | .
CASQEVRNQPQHF | TGTGCCAGCCAGGAGGTCCGGAATCAGCCCCAGCATTTT | TRBV2 | . | TRBJ1-5 | .
CASSYPPAYEQYF | TGTGCCAGCAGTTACCCCCCTGCATACGAGCAGTACTTC | TRBV6-5 | . | TRBJ2-7 | many
CASSLTAGQRGNTIYF | TGTGCCAGCAGCTTAACAGCCGGACAGCGAGGAAACACCATATATTTT | TRBV11-2 | . | TRBJ1-3 | .
CASSFPRVDTQYF | TGTGCCAGCAGCTTTCCCAGGGTGGATACGCAGTATTTT | TRBV19 | . | TRBJ2-3 | .
CAISEGSIMGDTEAFF | TGTGCCATCAGTGAAGGGTCAATAATGGGGGACACTGAAGCTTTCTTT | TRBV10-3 | . | TRBJ1-1 | many